These 22 T cell receptor beta chains were sequenced from one sample in a study of cytomegalovirus exposure and HLA in healthy donors. The PCR was carried out with 60 Vbeta primers and 13 Jbeta primers. Sequenced by immunoSEQ multiplex PCR; TCRdb stores in-frame clones only, minus some. Among some 96,000 clones listed, approximately 80% were seen once. Source material: PBMCs. The receptor source for this set is a female donor in good health and CMV-seronegative.

CDR3 coding DNA: TGTGCCAGCAGCTCCGGGACAGGGGGCTATGGCTACACCTTC. It specifies CASSSGTGGYGYTF. The V and J genes are TRBV9 and TRBJ1-2; 11 bases fit TRBD1. The CDR3 has 14 residues. J gave up 4 bases and V 4 bases, and 3 bases lay outside the gene matches. CDR1 and CDR2 from the germline V gene are SGDLS and YYNGEE.

J is TRBJ2-7 and V is TRBV7-9; D not certain. The V end was cut by 3 bases, the J end by 5 bases, with 5 bases between. CDR1 SEHNR and CDR2 FQNEAQ come from the germline V gene (reference sequence). The CDR3 loop spans 11 amino acids. The CDR3, as DNA: TGTGCCAGCAGCTTTTCTCACGAGCAGTACTTC. Protein product: CASSFSHEQYF.

This chain links TRBV4-1 with TRBJ2-6; the D gene is possibly TRBD2 (5 bases). Trimming shortened V by 4 bases and J by 1 base, and 17 bases separated the two germline ends. CDR1 is MGHRA, CDR2 YSYEKL, per germline. The CDR3 runs 18 residues. CDR3 DNA sequence: TGCGCCAGCAGCCCCTCCGGGCTAGCAAAGTCTGGGGCCAACGTCCTGACTTTC. It yields the protein CASSPSGLAKSGANVLTF.

In this sample, this clone turned up a few times. The V and J genes are TRBV10-3 and TRBJ2-2; weak D call: TRBD1 (6 bases). This CDR3 comprises 15 residues. Looked up from germline, CDR1 is ENHRY and CDR2 is SYGVKD. Trimming left V 2 bases short and J 3 bases short, with 10 bases between. CDR3 bases: TGTGCCATCAGTGAGGCAGGGGCCGACACCGGGGAGCTGTTTTTT. Amino acid sequence: CAISEAGADTGELFF.

This chain's CDR3 is CASRLGSHRGYGYTF. DNA for the CDR3: TGTGCCAGCAGGCTCGGAAGCCACCGGGGCTATGGCTACACCTTC. The gene calls are TRBV6-5 and TRBJ1-2, with D unclear. V lost 6 bases and J lost 4, with 18 bases in between. From germline, CDR1 is MNHEY and CDR2 SVGAGI. CDR3 length equals 15 residues.

The rearrangement links TRBV29-1 to TRBJ1-1; TRBD1 agrees at 7 bases. Unmatched junction bases numbered 1, after V lost 5 bases and J lost 1 base. CDR1 is SQVTM, CDR2 ANQGSEA, per germline. The CDR3 runs 12 residues. The CDR3 reads CSVRTGNTEAFF. The CDR3 DNA reads as TGCAGCGTTCGGACAGGGAACACTGAAGCTTTCTTT.

The chain links TRBV9 to TRBJ1-2, with D possibly TRBD1 on 5 matching bases. This CDR3 contains 13 residues. The germline CDR1 and CDR2 sequences are SGDLS and YYNGEE. Trimming stripped 4 bases from V and 2 bases from J, with 9 bases between. Here the CDR3 DNA reads TGTGCCAGCAGCACGGACACAAACTATGGCTACACCTTC. Its protein is CASSTDTNYGYTF.

V is TRBV9 and J is TRBJ1-3, with no clear D. The CDR3 has 13 residues. Germline values: CDR1 SGDLS, CDR2 YYNGEE. Trimming took off 3 bases at V and 0 bases at J, with 4 bases between the two ends. Written as DNA, the CDR3 is TGTGCCAGCAGCGATATCTCTGGAAACACCATATATTTT. Translation: CASSDISGNTIYF.

This clone came up once. This chain connects TRBV7-9 to TRBJ1-3; tentatively, D is TRBD1 (5 bases). This CDR3 is built from 16 residues. Germline V gives CDR1 SEHNR, CDR2 FQNEAQ (reference sequence). V lost 2 bases to trimming and J lost 4 bases, with 15 bases between them. The CDR3 nucleotides are TGTGCCAGCAGCTTAAGCCAGGGAAATATCGGAAACACCATATATTTT. Translating it yields CASSLSQGNIGNTIYF.

The J gene is TRBJ2-6, the V gene TRBV2; the D is unclear. Germline assignment: CDR1 SNHLY and CDR2 FYNNEI. With 4 bases removed from V and 0 bases from J, the gap between germline ends came to 10 bases. CDR3 length: 16 residues. CDR3 residues: CASSGKTFSGANVLTF. The CDR3 region has the DNA TGTGCCAGCAGTGGGAAGACTTTCTCTGGGGCCAACGTCCTGACTTTC.

The chain joins TRBV27 to TRBJ2-1; 10 nucleotides agree with TRBD2. This CDR3 is 14 amino acids long. The germline V gene encodes CDR1 MNHEY and CDR2 SMNVEV (reference sequence). V lost 9 bases to trimming and J lost 4 bases; unmatched junction nucleotides: 6. The CDR3 nucleotides read TGTGCCAGTGCTAGCGGGGGACTATACAATGAGCAGTTCTTC. It codes for CASASGGLYNEQFF.

The V gene is TRBV7-6, the J gene TRBJ2-7; tentative D call: TRBD1 (7 bases). V dropped 6 bases and J dropped 3 bases, with 24 bases sitting between them. This CDR3 is built from 17 residues. Germline V gives CDR1 SGHVS, CDR2 FNYEAQ. CDR3 nucleotides: TGTGCCAGCAGTTCAGCGGGCAACAGGGGAAGAGGCTACGAGCAGTACTTC. Translated, it gives CASSSAGNRGRGYEQYF.

The chain joins TRBV5-3 to TRBJ1-2; 8 nucleotides agree with TRBD1. TRBV5-3 is filed as an ORF, its function uncertain. Trimming removed 4 bases from V and 8 bases from J; junction bases left unmatched: 10. The CDR3 totals 14 residues. The CDR3: CARSPETGAYGYTF. In nucleotides, the CDR3 is TGTGCCAGAAGCCCGGAGACAGGGGCGTACGGCTACACCTTC.

Notes on this clone: Lacking the conserved final phenylalanine or tryptophan, this CDR3 likely reflects a read error. The genes are TRBV7-3 and TRBJ2-2; weak D call: TRBD1 (6 bases). Germline CDR1 and CDR2: SGHTA and FQGTGA. Trimming shortened V by 1 base and J by 6 bases, and 9 bases separated the two germline ends. The CDR3 has 14 residues. For the CDR3, the DNA is TGTGCCAGCAGCTTAAGTAGGGGGTCCGGGGAGCTGTTTTCT. Protein sequence: CASSLSRGSGELFS.

The chain joins TRBV19 to TRBJ2-7; no definite D call. The CDR3 extends over 13 amino acids. CDR1 and CDR2 from the germline V gene are LNHDA and SQIVND (reference sequence). V shed 1 base and J shed 5 bases, with 9 bases lying between them. CDR3 nucleotides: TGTGCCAGTAGTATAGGCAGGTCGAACGAGCAGTACTTC. The encoded protein is CASSIGRSNEQYF.

This chain joins TRBV13 and TRBJ1-2, with 9 positions matching TRBD1. With 4 bases clipped from V and 7 bases from J, the junction kept 7 bases outside the gene matches. The CDR3 runs to 14 residues. Per germline, CDR1 PRHDT and CDR2 FYEKMQ (reference sequence). CDR3 in amino acids: CASSWGGQGFGYTF. Here the CDR3 DNA reads TGTGCCAGCAGCTGGGGGGGACAGGGTTTTGGCTACACCTTC.

The V gene is TRBV5-1, the J gene TRBJ2-3; 12 bases agree with TRBD2. CDR3 length: 18 residues. Germline V gene sequence: CDR1 SGHRS, CDR2 YFSETQ. V lost 0 bases to trimming and J lost 5 bases; unmatched junction nucleotides: 10. CDR3 nucleotide sequence: TGCGCCAGCAGCTTGGGACTAGCGGGAGCCTCAGGAGGAGATACGCAGTATTTT. Its protein product is CASSLGLAGASGGDTQYF.

The chain has TRBV18 and TRBJ1-2, with D possibly being TRBD1 (5 bases). V was shortened by 0 bases and J by 4 bases, with 12 bases between the two germline ends. The CDR3 is 15 residues long. Germline loops: CDR1 KGHSH, CDR2 LQKENI. The CDR3 here is CASSPPRGGTYGYTF. The CDR3 region has the DNA TGTGCCAGCTCACCACCCCGGGGAGGGACCTATGGCTACACCTTC. Full variable domain (outside the CDR3, taken from reference TRBV18 and TRBJ1-2): NAGVMQNPRHLVRRRGQEARLRCSPMKGHSHVYWYRQLPEEGLKFMVYLQKENIIDESGMPKERFSAEFPKEGPSILRIQQVVRGDSAAYFCASSPPRGGTYGYTFGSGTRLTVV.

This chain links TRBV6-5 with TRBJ1-2; the D is unclear. The CDR3 contains 11 residues. The germline V gene encodes CDR1 MNHEY and CDR2 SVGAGI. Between the trimmed V and J ends, which lost 6 bases and 8 bases, there was a span of 10 bases. CDR3 DNA sequence: TGTGCCAGCAGGGGGAGCGGGGGCTACACCTTC. Amino acids: CASRGSGGYTF.

J is TRBJ2-1 and V is TRBV10-3; possible D gene TRBD2, 6 bases. The V and J ends lost 0 bases and 7 bases respectively, with 10 bases between them. This CDR3 spans 14 amino acids. CDR1 and CDR2 (germline): ENHRY, SYGVKD. The CDR3 loop is CAISESAGRNEQFF. In DNA form, the CDR3 reads TGTGCCATCAGTGAGTCGGCGGGGCGAAATGAGCAGTTCTTC.

The chain joins TRBV5-1 to TRBJ2-7; 10 bases map to TRBD2. The V segment lost 3 bases and the J segment 8 bases; nucleotides outside the gene matches: 8. This CDR3 has 14 amino acids. Per germline, CDR1 SGHRS and CDR2 YFSETQ. The CDR3 DNA follows: TGCGCCAGCAGCTCACTAGCGGGAAAGGTAAAGCAGTACTTC. This gives the protein CASSSLAGKVKQYF.

This chain joins TRBV7-9 and TRBJ2-5; D unresolved. CDR1 and CDR2 (germline): SEHNR, FQNEAQ (reference sequence). The CDR3 extends over 15 amino acids. With 5 bases removed from V and 4 bases from J, the gap between germline ends came to 17 bases. CDR3 sequence: CASSAGGQLRETQYF. CDR3 nucleotides: TGTGCCAGCAGCGCAGGTGGGCAGCTAAGAGAGACCCAGTACTTC.